These 2 T cell receptor beta chains were sequenced from one sample in a study of blood T cell repertoires in COVID-19. Here immunoSEQ multiplex PCR was the method, and the copy in TCRdb shows in-frame clones only, minus some. The sample holds around 25,000 clones, 80% to 90% seen once. Sequenced: peripheral blood. Source of these receptors: a woman in her 50s with active COVID-19.

The chain uses TRBV5-1 and TRBJ2-7; D possibly corresponds to TRBD2 (6 bases). Germline CDR1 is SGHRS and CDR2 is YFSETQ. This CDR3 region has 16 residues. The V end was cut by 0 bases, the J end by 3 bases, with 16 bases between. Here the CDR3 DNA reads TGCGCCAGCAGCTTGGGTCGGAGGGAGCTCCGCTACGAGCAGTACTTC. Its protein product is CASSLGRRELRYEQYF.

This clone occurred once. The V gene is TRBV30, the J gene TRBJ2-7; the match to TRBD1 covers 10 bases. CDR3 size: 12 residues. Germline CDR1 GTSNPN, CDR2 SVGIG (reference sequence). Trimming at V came to 5 bases and at J to 6 bases, leaving 4 bases not matched to a gene. The CDR3 bases are TGTGCCTGGTGGGACAGGGGAAGCGAGCAGTACTTC. As protein: CAWWDRGSEQYF.